This TCR beta chain was sequenced during a study of T cell clonotyping in hematopoietic cell transplantation (dated by TCRdb to the early 2020s). About the study as a whole: A total of 120 to 150 blood samples were gathered in the study from 30 to 35 consecutive transplant recipients along with their related donors. Patients were recruited between September 2015 and January 2017 and followed until September 2020 or death.

Via the germline V gene, CDR1 is SGHTA and CDR2 FQGNSA. The CDR3 holds 12 amino acids from the cysteine to the phenylalanine. The sequence is cut down to CDR3 DNA, 36 bases in frame from base 1. V loses 5 bases, J loses 7 bases, and the germline ends lie 9 bases apart. The sample's time point label, in plain terms: 100 days after allo-HCT. Recipient blood was collected about 28 days before transplant and at days 30, 100 and 180 after transplant. Nuclei Lysis Solution was used to extract genomic DNA from fresh or cryopreserved unfractionated peripheral blood mononuclear cells. On the study overall, not on this receptor specifically: Only a small fraction of recipient repertoires overlapped donor repertoires, with over 95% appearing de novo at the given depth. Sample size was limited, and cells were not sorted, so CD4 and CD8 repertoire contributions could not be separated. Donor and pretransplant recipient Inverse Simpson Index values predicted broader posttransplant TCR repertoire diversity. After transplant, TCR diversity in recipients dropped, and pathologically expanded clonotypes climbed progressively between day 30 and day 180.

TCR beta CDR3 regions were amplified from genomic DNA with the immunoSEQ assay, a bias-controlled multiplex PCR using V- and J-specific primers. In a second PCR step, a proprietary barcode and Illumina adapter sequences were attached to the CDR3 amplicons. An Illumina MiSeq instrument was used to sequence the CDR3 libraries. Turning to the authors' computational methods: immunoSEQ Analyzer 3.0 was used for export and quality control, with R Bioconductor and Immunarch used for downstream analyses. Only productive rearrangements within the normalized downsampled data set were used in the calculation of repertoire metrics. Pathologically expanded clonotypes were defined as those larger than 5 templates in the normalized cohort. Repertoire diversity was measured with the Inverse Simpson Index. To capture all clonotypes, CMV-specificity analyses were performed on the non-normalized data set. TCRdb re-hosts the immuneACCESS table, in-frame sequences only. Its copies lack some clones; in the studies checked, an unresolved V gene accounts for under half of them, and the cause for the rest is not known. The D gene and trimming were derived from the DNA, and the V and J assignments and clone size from that table. Across this sample there are 13,000 to 15,000 clones, with about nine tenths seen only once. Together, the top ten hold roughly 12% of the sample.

A word on this clone: Its antigen target is currently unknown. Base qualities are not at hand, and no much larger clone is one base apart.

The chain uses TRBV7-2 and TRBJ1-3; the D region possibly corresponds to TRBD1 (5 bases align). The starting material was PBMCs, obtained 100 days after allogeneic stem cell transplant. The sequence was collected from a male patient aged 45-59 years who had an allogeneic stem cell transplant from an unrelated donor, so T cells may come from the graft donor. Some clones in this sample may be carry-over from other donors' samples. The sequenced DNA is TGTGCCAGCAGCCCTGGGGGTAACACCATATATTTT. It codes for CASSPGGNTIYF. With all but the CDR3 taken from the reference TRBV7-2 and TRBJ1-3 genes, the full variable domain is: GAGVSQSPSNKVTEKGKDVELRCDPISGHTALYWYRQSLGQGLEFLIYFQGNSAPDKSGLPSDRFSAERTGGSVSTLTIQRTQQEDSAVYLCASSPGGNTIYFGEGSWLTVV.